This TCR beta chain was captured in a study of control samples from healthy donors and cancer patients. Profiled with immunoSEQ multiplex PCR; TCRdb holds only in-frame clones, not every one. This table has 100,000 to 150,000 clones, approximately 90% appearing once. Germline CDR1 reads GTSNPN; CDR2 reads SVGIG (reference sequence). Trimming pared 3 bases from V and 2 bases from J, leaving 17 bases between. The CDR3 sequence is 15 residues long. The material sequenced was blood. The TCR was taken from a man aged 18 to 29 in good health. This chain connects TRBV30 to TRBJ2-7; D is perhaps TRBD2 (7 bases). The DNA for the CDR3 is TGTGCCTGGAGCGAAGGGTGGGGGGGCCCCTACGAGCAGTACTTC. Translation gives CAWSEGWGGPYEQYF.